This TCR beta chain was sequenced for a study of HIV-infected patients and healthy controls. TCRdb passed the 5' RACE reads through MiXCR, listing each CDR3 protein once. Found here are about 64,000 distinct CDR3 sequences, 15% to 20% of them singletons; the top ten hold 1.4%. Germline assignment: CDR1 SQVTM and CDR2 ANQGSEA. Losses at the gene ends were 6 bases for V and 4 bases for J; bases not matched to a gene: 9. This CDR3 contains 15 residues. This clonotype was seen ten or more times. V usage is TRBV29-1 and J usage is TRBJ1-1; 12 positions match TRBD1. Source material: CD4+ T cells from blood. The source of this sequence is a human donor in good health. CDR3 coding DNA: TGCAGCGTGAAGGGGACAGGGGGCGCGGTCACTGAAGCTTTCTTT. The encoded protein is CSVKGTGGAVTEAFF.